What follows is one T cell receptor beta chain and its context. Germline assignment: CDR1 SQVTM and CDR2 ANQGSEA. The CDR3 sequence is 13 residues long. Trimming pared 4 bases from V and 4 bases from J, leaving 13 bases between. This specimen belongs to a study of T-cell reconstitution after alpha-beta-depleted transplantation in children. The TCRbeta library was prepared with unique molecular identifiers. Via MiXCR, TCRdb re-called the PCR reads, giving one row per CDR3 protein. The sample contains about 610,000 distinct CDR3 sequences, 10% of which appear only once. Sequencing was performed on PBMCs from the stem cell graft donor, taken from the stem cell graft. The TCR sequence derives from a human donor who donated a stem cell graft to a child with acute myeloid leukemia. The chain joins TRBV29-1 to TRBJ2-5, with D hard to call. The chain's CDR3 is CSVGGGVGETQYF. The CDR3 coding sequence is TGCAGCGTTGGGGGTGGGGTAGGAGAGACCCAGTACTTC. Based on the CDR3 plus reference TRBV29-1 and TRBJ2-5, the full variable domain is SAVISQKPSRDICQRGTSLTIQCQVDSQVTMMFWYRQQPGQSLTLIATANQGSEATYESGFVIDKFPISRPNLTFSTLTVSNMSPEDSSIYLCSVGGGVGETQYFGPGTRLLVL.